This T cell receptor beta chain stems from a study of shared clonotypes between healthy human individuals. Sequenced by immunoSEQ multiplex PCR; TCRdb stores in-frame clones only, minus some. This sample yields under 600,000 clones, of which more than 95% are seen a single time; 0.045% to 0.06% belongs to the top ten. Germline CDR1 and CDR2: SGHVS and FNYEAQ. Germline trimming cut 0 bases from V and 5 bases from J; bases unmatched to any gene: 9. The CDR3 has 17 residues. This clonotype was obtained from a woman younger than 45 in good health. Specimen: naive CD4+ T cells sorted from blood. Subset in this sample: CD45RA+ positively selected. V is TRBV7-6 and J is TRBJ2-5, with 10 positions matching TRBD2. CDR3 in DNA: TGTGCCAGCAGCTTAGCGGGGCTAGCGGGAGTTGGGGAGACCCAGTACTTC. Its protein product is CASSLAGLAGVGETQYF.